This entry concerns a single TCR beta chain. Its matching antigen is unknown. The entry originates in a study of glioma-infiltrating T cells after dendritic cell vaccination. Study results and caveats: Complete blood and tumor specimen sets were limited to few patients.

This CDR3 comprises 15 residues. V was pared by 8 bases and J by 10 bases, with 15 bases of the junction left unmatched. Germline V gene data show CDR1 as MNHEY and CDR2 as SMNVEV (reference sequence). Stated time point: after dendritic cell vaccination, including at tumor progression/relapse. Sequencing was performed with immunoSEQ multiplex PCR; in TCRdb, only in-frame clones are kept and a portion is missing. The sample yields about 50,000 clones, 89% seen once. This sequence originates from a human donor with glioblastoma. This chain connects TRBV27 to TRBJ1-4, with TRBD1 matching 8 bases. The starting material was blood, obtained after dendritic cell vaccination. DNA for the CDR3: TGTGCCAGCTCGAACGACCGGACAGGGTTTCGAAAACTGTTTTTT. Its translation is CASSNDRTGFRKLFF.